Listed here are 14 T cell receptor beta chains from one sample, sequenced in a study of TIL therapy for anti-PD-1-resistant metastatic lung cancer. This was the immunoSEQ v3 assay. The repertoire was sequenced with immunoSEQ multiplex PCR; TCRdb's copy has only in-frame clones and lacks some. The data hold about 50,000 clones, with less than 75% observed a single time. Described time point: pre-treatment sample, taken before nivolumab and TIL therapy. Most excised metastases sampled were pleural nodules or supraclavicular lymph nodes. This specimen consisted of tumor tissue, obtained at baseline. The source is a person between 30 and 80 years old with non-small cell lung cancer.

The genes are TRBV7-9 and TRBJ2-7; 9 bases align to TRBD2. The ends lost 3 bases at V and 2 bases at J; junction bases unmatched: 5. The CDR3 totals 15 residues. Germline-derived CDR1 and CDR2 are SEHNR and FQNEAQ (reference sequence). The CDR3 sequence: CASSFLAGHTYEQYF. The CDR3 DNA reads TGTGCCAGCAGCTTTCTAGCGGGGCATACCTACGAGCAGTACTTC. The full variable domain, with the rest looked up from reference TRBV7-9 and TRBJ2-7, is DTGVSQNPRHKITKRGQNVTFRCDPISEHNRLYWYRQTLGQGPEFLTYFQNEAQLEKSRLLSDRFSAERPKGSFSTLEIQRTEQGDSAMYLCASSFLAGHTYEQYFGPGTRLTVT.

This chain uses TRBV27 with TRBJ1-2; TRBD1 agrees at 8 bases. Losses at the gene ends were 5 bases for V and 5 bases for J; bases not matched to a gene: 13. This CDR3 is 16 amino acids long. The germline CDR1 and CDR2 sequences are MNHEY and SMNVEV (reference sequence). CDR3 residues: CASSPRTGYLLYGYTF. CDR3 bases: TGTGCCAGCAGTCCGAGGACAGGGTACCTTCTTTATGGCTACACCTTC.

The V gene is TRBV5-1, the J gene TRBJ2-1; TRBD2 matches 7 bases. The CDR3 has 16 amino acids. The germline V gene encodes CDR1 SGHRS and CDR2 YFSETQ. After removal of 3 bases from V and 3 bases from J, the junction contained 9 bases not matched to a gene. The CDR3 DNA sequence: TGCGCCAGCAGCTGGGTTAGCGGGCCTCACTACAATGAGCAGTTCTTC. It yields the protein CASSWVSGPHYNEQFF.

J is TRBJ2-3 and V is TRBV7-2; D gene uncertain. Trimming stripped 1 base from V and 6 bases from J, with 5 bases between. The CDR3 has 12 residues. Germline loops: CDR1 SGHTA, CDR2 FQGNSA. CDR3 bases: TGTGCCAGCAGCTTAGGGCTTGATACGCAGTATTTT. This translates into CASSLGLDTQYF. Together with reference TRBV7-2 and TRBJ2-3, the CDR3 gives the full variable domain: GAGVSQSPSNKVTEKGKDVELRCDPISGHTALYWYRQSLGQGLEFLIYFQGNSAPDKSGLPSDRFSAERTGGSVSTLTIQRTQQEDSAVYLCASSLGLDTQYFGPGTRLTVL.

This sequence joins TRBV9 and TRBJ1-1; D gene ambiguous. CDR3 length: 14 amino acids. Trimming removed 1 base at V and 4 bases at J, with 11 bases between. The germline CDR1 and CDR2 sequences are SGDLS and YYNGEE. CDR3 coding DNA: TGTGCCAGCAGCGTAACCCCAGGCAGCACTGAAGCTTTCTTT. It specifies CASSVTPGSTEAFF.

The CDR3 loop is CASTPGQGHFYGYTF. In DNA, the CDR3 is TGTGCCAGCACCCCGGGACAGGGGCACTTCTATGGCTACACCTTC. This chain links TRBV28 with TRBJ1-2; TRBD1 aligns across 10 bases. V was pared by 7 bases and J by 4 bases, with 9 bases of the junction left unmatched. This CDR3 has 15 amino acids. Germline V gene sequence: CDR1 MDHEN, CDR2 SYDVKM.

This clone was counted only a few times. This chain links TRBV19 with TRBJ2-3; tentatively, D is TRBD1 or TRBD2 (5 bases each). Trimming took off 5 bases at V and 4 bases at J, with 16 bases between the two ends. The CDR3 totals 15 residues. The germline gives CDR1 LNHDA, CDR2 SQIVND (reference sequence). The CDR3 DNA follows: TGTGCCAGTAGTCCAGATATGGGGGTAGCAGATACGCAGTATTTT. Its protein is CASSPDMGVADTQYF.

The chain couples TRBV2 to TRBJ1-2; 10 nucleotides align to TRBD1. V gave up 6 bases and J gave up 2 bases; unmatched junction bases: 3. The CDR3 is made up of 14 amino acids. Germline CDR1 and CDR2: SNHLY and FYNNEI. The CDR3 region has the DNA TGTGCCAGCAGACGGACAGGGGGAAACTATGGCTACACCTTC. Translating it yields CASRRTGGNYGYTF.

The genes are TRBV2 and TRBJ2-7, with TRBD2 matching 11 bases. The germline CDR1 and CDR2 sequences are SNHLY and FYNNEI. The V segment lost 7 bases and the J segment 4 bases; nucleotides outside the gene matches: 9. There are 15 residues in the CDR3. DNA for the CDR3: TGTGCCAGCATCCCAACCGGGACTAGCGGTTACGAGCAGTACTTC. This encodes CASIPTGTSGYEQYF.

The V gene is TRBV7-9, the J gene TRBJ2-6; no clear D. This CDR3 contains 14 residues. The V gene's germline CDR1 is SEHNR and CDR2 FQNEAQ (reference sequence). The V end was cut by 2 bases, the J end by 4 bases, with 6 bases between. The CDR3 region has the DNA TGTGCCAGCAGCTTATTAGGAGGGGCCAACGTCCTGACTTTC. Protein: CASSLLGGANVLTF.

This clone appeared a few times. The chain links TRBV7-9 to TRBJ2-7, with no clear D. Germline V CDR1 and CDR2: SEHNR, FQNEAQ (reference sequence). CDR3 length equals 12 residues. V lost 2 bases and J 8 bases, leaving 10 bases between the germline ends. The CDR3 sequence is CASSLSWGKQYF. CDR3 coding DNA: TGTGCCAGCAGCTTAAGCTGGGGAAAGCAGTACTTC.

This clone is a singleton in its sample. The chain joins TRBV4-1 to TRBJ1-2; perhaps TRBD1 as D (6 bases). The V end lost 0 bases, the J end lost 3 bases, and 14 bases lay between the germline ends. CDR3 length: 16 amino acids. Germline CDR1 and CDR2: MGHRA and YSYEKL. For the CDR3, the DNA is TGCGCCAGCAGCCAAGATTCGGTCAGGGGCGACTATGGCTACACCTTC. It specifies CASSQDSVRGDYGYTF.

The chain uses TRBV11-2 and TRBJ2-5; D is possibly TRBD2 (7 bases). CDR1 and CDR2 from the germline V gene are SGHAT and FQNNGV. The CDR3 runs to 16 residues. V lost 1 base, J lost 5 bases, and 17 bases lay in between. The CDR3 reads CASSLGAVQGGETQYF. CDR3 sequence (DNA): TGTGCCAGCAGCTTAGGGGCGGTACAGGGAGGGGAGACCCAGTACTTC.

The V gene is TRBV13, the J gene TRBJ2-7, with D perhaps matching TRBD1 or TRBD2 (7 bases each). V shed 5 bases and J shed 0 bases, with 14 bases lying between them. Germline CDR1 and CDR2: PRHDT and FYEKMQ (reference sequence). The CDR3 runs to 15 residues. Written as DNA, the CDR3 is TGTGCCAGCAGCCCCAGGGGGGGCAGCTCCTACGAGCAGTACTTC. This gives the protein CASSPRGGSSYEQYF.